A single sample gave rise to the 26 T cell receptor beta chains below, sequenced in a study of cytomegalovirus exposure and HLA in healthy donors. PCR amplification relied on 60 Vbeta primers (plus 13 Jbeta primers). TCRdb's table, derived via immunoSEQ multiplex PCR, lists solely in-frame clones and lacks some. The repertoire consists of some 180,000 clones, with 77% occurring once and the leading ten covering around 3.4%. The specimen was PBMCs. The source is a woman in her sixties in good health and CMV-seropositive.

This clone was found once. This rearrangement joins TRBV10-3 to TRBJ2-6; D remains ambiguous. CDR1 and CDR2 from the germline V gene are ENHRY and SYGVKD. This CDR3 spans 16 amino acids. Deletions cut 0 bases from V and 1 base from J, with 7 bases between. CDR3 DNA: TGTGCCATCAGTGAGTCGGGCAGGTCTGGGGCCAACGTCCTGACTTTC. Amino acids: CAISESGRSGANVLTF.

V gene TRBV27 combines with J gene TRBJ1-6; 9 bases are shared with TRBD1. V was clipped by 6 bases and J by 8 bases; unmatched bases: 8. Looked up from germline, CDR1 is MNHEY and CDR2 is SMNVEV (reference sequence). The CDR3 sequence is 15 residues long. The CDR3 is CASSMPGQGHSPLHF. The CDR3 nucleotides read TGTGCCAGCAGCATGCCGGGACAGGGACATTCACCCCTCCACTTT.

Remarks on this clone: One junction end disagrees with the germline gene, perhaps due to a read error. The chain links TRBV18 to TRBJ2-6; D is perhaps TRBD1 (5 bases). Germline V gene lookup returns CDR1 KGHSH and CDR2 LQKENI. The CDR3 extends over 16 amino acids. Here the CDR3 DNA reads TGTGCCAGCTCACCACTGTACGGCTCTGGGGCCAACGGCCTGACTTTC. Its protein is CASSPLYGSGANGLTF.

The CDR3, as DNA: TGTGCCAGCAGCTCGCCGGGACAGAACTATGGCTACACCTTC. As protein: CASSSPGQNYGYTF. This sequence joins TRBV9 and TRBJ1-2; 7 positions match TRBD1. From germline, CDR1 is SGDLS and CDR2 YYNGEE. The CDR3 spans 14 residues. Losses at the gene ends were 4 bases for V and 2 bases for J; bases not matched to a gene: 5.

This chain links TRBV7-9 with TRBJ2-4; D is possibly TRBD2 (6 bases). The CDR3 is 12 amino acids. V lost 8 bases and J lost 6, with 11 bases in between. From germline, CDR1 is SEHNR and CDR2 FQNEAQ (reference sequence). The CDR3 reads CASDRDSNIQYF. CDR3 bases: TGTGCCAGCGACCGGGACTCAAACATTCAGTACTTC.

This clone was recorded once. An end of the junction differs from the germline gene, which may be a read error. The same CDR3 is also encoded by other DNA sequences in this sample. V usage is TRBV5-1 and J usage is TRBJ2-7; 8 nucleotides match TRBD1. This CDR3 spans 16 amino acids. Germline CDR1 SGHRS, CDR2 YFSETQ. This chain's CDR3 is CASSLGQGIRYYEQYF. Here the CDR3 DNA reads TGCGCCAGTAGCTTAGGACAGGGCATAAGGTACTACGAGCAGTACTTC.

CDR3 sequence: CASTPPRDWDTEAFF. The CDR3, as DNA: TGTGCCAGCACCCCCCCCCGGGACTGGGACACTGAAGCTTTCTTT. The chain combines TRBV28 with TRBJ1-1, with D tentatively TRBD1 (5 bases). The V end was cut by 7 bases, the J end by 3 bases, with 18 bases between. Per germline, CDR1 MDHEN and CDR2 SYDVKM. The CDR3 is 15 residues long.

The genes are TRBV7-3 and TRBJ2-7; tentative D call: TRBD2 (6 bases). CDR1 is SGHTA and CDR2 is FQGTGA in the germline V gene. The ends were cut back, 3 bases at V and 6 bases at J, with 12 bases in the middle. This CDR3 has 13 residues. The CDR3 DNA sequence: TGTGCCAGCAGCTTGATACAGGAGGGCGAGCAGTACTTC. Its translation: CASSLIQEGEQYF.

This rearrangement joins TRBV5-1 to TRBJ2-7, with 7 bases identical to TRBD1. The CDR3 is made up of 15 amino acids. J was trimmed by 1 base and V by 0 bases; bases with no gene match: 4. The germline CDR1 and CDR2 sequences are SGHRS and YFSETQ. This chain's CDR3 is CASSLDTGASYEQYF. In nucleotides, the CDR3 is TGCGCCAGCAGCTTGGATACAGGGGCGTCCTACGAGCAGTACTTC.

The chain carries TRBV5-1 and TRBJ1-2, with a tentative D call TRBD1 (5 bases). Trimming pared 1 base from V and 7 bases from J, leaving 17 bases between. The germline V gene has CDR1 SGHRS and CDR2 YFSETQ. The length of the CDR3 is 15 residues. The CDR3 DNA follows: TGCGCCAGCAGCTTGTCCTCGGGGGGAAGGGTTGGCTACACCTTC. Its protein product is CASSLSSGGRVGYTF.

This clone was seen more than once but under ten times. V usage is TRBV9 and J usage is TRBJ1-4, with D possibly TRBD1 on 6 matching bases. Trimming shortened V by 4 bases and J by 4 bases, and 14 bases separated the two germline ends. Germline CDR1 reads SGDLS; CDR2 reads YYNGEE. The CDR3 sequence is 15 residues long. CDR3 sequence reads: CASSQQQGYNEKLFF. In nucleotides, the CDR3 is TGTGCCAGCAGCCAACAACAGGGATATAATGAAAAACTGTTTTTT.

This chain joins TRBV5-1 and TRBJ2-2; 12 bases line up with TRBD1. V trimming: 2 bases; J trimming: 7 bases; junction bases outside the gene matches: 12. Germline V lookup: CDR1 SGHRS, CDR2 YFSETQ. The CDR3 spans 18 residues. The CDR3 coding sequence is TGCGCCAGCAGCTTAACCCCGTCGGGACAGGGGGCCAGCGGGGAGCTGTTTTTT. It is translated as CASSLTPSGQGASGELFF.

This clone was counted between two and nine times. The rearrangement links TRBV4-3 to TRBJ2-2; the match to TRBD1 covers 7 bases. CDR1 and CDR2 from the germline V gene are LGHNA and YSLEER. The CDR3 has 16 residues. V gave up 0 bases and J gave up 0 bases; unmatched junction bases: 1. Here the CDR3 DNA reads TGCGCCAGCAGCCAAGAACAGGGGACGAACACCGGGGAGCTGTTTTTT. As protein: CASSQEQGTNTGELFF.

The CDR3 sequence: CASSFSQGLVGNQPQHF. Here the CDR3 DNA reads TGTGCCAGCAGTTTCTCCCAGGGGTTGGTTGGAAATCAGCCCCAGCATTTT. J is TRBJ1-5 and V is TRBV28; D might be TRBD1 (6 bases). The germline V gene encodes CDR1 MDHEN and CDR2 SYDVKM. The CDR3 runs 17 residues. V lost 3 bases to trimming and J lost 4 bases, with 19 bases between them.

The chain joins TRBV6-5 to TRBJ1-2; 9 nucleotides align to TRBD1. This CDR3 comprises 16 residues. V lost 0 bases and J lost 2; bases outside the gene matches: 4. The germline V gene has CDR1 MNHEY and CDR2 SVGAGI. DNA for the CDR3: TGTGCCAGCAGTTACTCGATGACAGGGGGGAACTATGGCTACACCTTC. Translation gives CASSYSMTGGNYGYTF.

This clone was observed a few times. The chain carries TRBV28 and TRBJ1-2, with TRBD1 as a possible D gene (6 bases). The CDR3 is 15 amino acids. Trimming cost V 6 bases and J 5 bases, with 19 bases left between them. Per germline, CDR1 MDHEN and CDR2 SYDVKM. The CDR3 bases are TGTGCCAGCAGGGCCCCCGGGACACAACAATATGGCTACACCTTC. It is translated as CASRAPGTQQYGYTF.

This rearrangement joins TRBV6-1 to TRBJ2-3, with 9 bases lining up with TRBD2. The CDR3 covers 15 residues. The V and J ends lost 4 bases and 1 base, in that order; junction bases with no gene match: 3. Per the germline V gene, CDR1 is MNHNS and CDR2 is SASEGT. As DNA, the CDR3 is TGTGCCAGCAGTGCCCTAGCGGGACGCACAGATACGCAGTATTTT. Protein: CASSALAGRTDTQYF.

This clone has more than one count but fewer than ten. Other DNA sequences from this sample encode an identical CDR3 as well. J is TRBJ1-5 and V is TRBV7-2; a possible D gene is TRBD1 (5 bases). CDR3 length equals 14 residues. Germline V gene lookup returns CDR1 SGHTA and CDR2 FQGNSA. V gave up 6 bases and J gave up 2 bases, with 11 bases separating them. The DNA for the CDR3 is TGTGCCAGCAGGGTCGGGGGGGGCAATCAGCCCCAGCATTTT. Translated: CASRVGGGNQPQHF.

The chain joins TRBV10-3 to TRBJ1-3; TRBD1 agrees at 10 bases. J was trimmed by 2 bases and V by 7 bases; bases with no gene match: 8. The CDR3 totals 16 residues. Germline loops: CDR1 ENHRY, CDR2 SYGVKD. In DNA form, the CDR3 reads TGTGCCATCACCGCCGGGACAGGGGCGACTGGAAACACCATATATTTT. Its translation: CAITAGTGATGNTIYF.

The rearrangement uses TRBV5-4 and TRBJ1-2, with 7 bases aligning to TRBD1. The CDR3 totals 16 residues. The germline V gene has CDR1 SGHNT and CDR2 YYREEE (reference sequence). With V trimmed by 4 bases and J by 2 bases, 11 bases remained unmatched. Here the CDR3 reads CASSIRQGALNYGYTF. The DNA of the CDR3 is TGTGCCAGCAGCATAAGACAGGGAGCTTTAAACTATGGCTACACCTTC. Full variable domain (missing parts from reference TRBV5-4 and TRBJ1-2): ETGVTQSPTHLIKTRGQQVTLRCSSQSGHNTVSWYQQALGQGPQFIFQYYREEENGRGNFPPRFSGLQFPNYSSELNVNALELDDSALYLCASSIRQGALNYGYTFGSGTRLTVV.

The chain joins TRBV6-1 to TRBJ2-7, with D possibly being TRBD1 (5 bases). Trimming removed 5 bases at V and 5 bases at J, with 13 bases between. The CDR3 runs 13 residues. CDR1 and CDR2 (germline): MNHNS, SASEGT. The CDR3 nucleotides are TGTGCCAGCAGTTTCCAAATCAGGGACGAGCAGTACTTC. It codes for CASSFQIRDEQYF.

This clone occurred a few times. The V gene is TRBV30, the J gene TRBJ2-1; perhaps TRBD2 as D (6 bases). CDR1 and CDR2 (germline): GTSNPN, SVGIG (reference sequence). The V gene lost 5 bases and the J gene lost 0 bases, with 11 bases spanning the gap. CDR3 length equals 14 residues. CDR3 coding DNA: TGTGCCTGGGTGGAGGGAAGCTCCTACAATGAGCAGTTCTTC. It translates to CAWVEGSSYNEQFF.

The chain has TRBV4-1 and TRBJ2-7, with D hard to call. Trimming stripped 1 base from V and 0 bases from J, with 10 bases between. The CDR3 is made up of 15 amino acids. CDR1 and CDR2 from the germline V gene are MGHRA and YSYEKL. The CDR3 sequence: CASSQVKLFSYEQYF. The CDR3 DNA reads as TGCGCCAGCAGCCAAGTTAAACTCTTCTCCTACGAGCAGTACTTC.

The chain carries TRBV7-9 and TRBJ2-1, with a tentative D call TRBD2 (7 bases). The germline gives CDR1 SEHNR, CDR2 FQNEAQ (reference sequence). The V end was cut by 0 bases, the J end by 2 bases, with 17 bases between. The CDR3 contains 18 residues. This chain's CDR3 is CASSLAVGGGGTYNEQFF. CDR3 DNA sequence: TGTGCCAGCAGCTTAGCGGTGGGAGGGGGAGGCACCTACAATGAGCAGTTCTTC.

The rearrangement joins TRBV7-2 to TRBJ1-3; D gene unclear. The germline V and J ends were trimmed by 7 bases and 4 bases, with 5 bases remaining between them. This CDR3 has 11 amino acids. Germline V gene sequence: CDR1 SGHTA, CDR2 FQGNSA. This chain's CDR3 is CASTSGNTIYF. The DNA for the CDR3 is TGTGCCAGCACCTCGGGAAACACCATATATTTT. The full variable domain, its missing parts supplied by reference TRBV7-2 and TRBJ1-3, is GAGVSQSPSNKVTEKGKDVELRCDPISGHTALYWYRQSLGQGLEFLIYFQGNSAPDKSGLPSDRFSAERTGGSVSTLTIQRTQQEDSAVYLCASTSGNTIYFGEGSWLTVV.

Comments on this clone: Other nucleotide sequences in the sample specify the same CDR3. This chain links TRBV18 with TRBJ2-5, with 7 bases fitting TRBD1. V was clipped by 1 base and J by 1 base; unmatched bases: 0. CDR1 and CDR2 (germline): KGHSH, LQKENI. This CDR3 region has 14 residues. CDR3 sequence: CASSPQGAQETQYF. The CDR3 nucleotides read TGTGCCAGCTCACCACAGGGGGCCCAAGAGACCCAGTACTTC.